This entry lists 29 T cell receptor beta chains sequenced from one sample in a study of siplizumab effects on memory and regulatory T cells. Generated by immunoSEQ multiplex PCR, the TCRdb table keeps only in-frame clones and is missing some. The table records under 110,000 clones, around 90% of them present only once. The sample was non-Treg CD4+ T cells sorted from blood. These receptors were taken from a human donor in good health.

This clone was seen a single time. The chain employs TRBV6-1 and TRBJ1-2; D is possibly TRBD1 (5 bases). The CDR3 has 15 amino acids. Trimming took off 6 bases at V and 2 bases at J, with 16 bases between the two ends. Germline CDR1 and CDR2: MNHNS and SASEGT. CDR3 nucleotides: TGTGCCAGCAGGAATCCGGGACGGGTCAACTATGGCTACACCTTC. Protein product: CASRNPGRVNYGYTF.

The chain has TRBV18 and TRBJ1-2, with D possibly TRBD1 on 5 matching bases. Trimming cost V 3 bases and J 2 bases, with 10 bases left between them. The germline V gene encodes CDR1 KGHSH and CDR2 LQKENI. This CDR3 is built from 14 residues. The CDR3 DNA reads as TGTGCCAGCTCACCGGGGGAACAGAACTATGGCTACACCTTC. It yields the protein CASSPGEQNYGYTF.

This clone was recorded only once. The chain is built from TRBV14 and TRBJ2-7; D remains ambiguous. The CDR3 extends over 14 amino acids. In germline, CDR1 is SGHDN, CDR2 FVKESK. Trimming left V 3 bases short and J 3 bases short, with 12 bases between. CDR3 bases: TGTGCCAGCAGCCAGGGTTTAATCCTCTACGAGCAGTACTTC. Its protein product is CASSQGLILYEQYF.

The chain recombines TRBV11-2 with TRBJ2-3, with unresolved D. This CDR3 is 13 amino acids long. Per germline, CDR1 SGHAT and CDR2 FQNNGV. The germline V and J ends were trimmed by 1 base and 2 bases, with 4 bases remaining between them. This CDR3 reads CASSLGHTDTQYF. The CDR3 coding sequence is TGTGCCAGCAGCTTAGGCCACACAGATACGCAGTATTTT.

The rearrangement uses TRBV7-2 and TRBJ2-2; D unresolved. Per the germline V gene, CDR1 is SGHTA and CDR2 is FQGNSA. The V gene lost 7 bases and the J gene lost 2 bases, with 11 bases spanning the gap. This CDR3 has 14 amino acids. The CDR3 sequence: CASTKGTNTGELFF. The CDR3 DNA reads as TGTGCCAGCACTAAGGGTACTAACACCGGGGAGCTGTTTTTT.

CDR3 sequence (DNA): TGTGCCAGCGCCCGACAGAACCCCTACGAGCAGTACTTC. The encoded protein is CASARQNPYEQYF. This rearrangement joins TRBV9 to TRBJ2-7; tentative D call: TRBD1 (5 bases). The CDR3 runs 13 residues. The germline gives CDR1 SGDLS, CDR2 YYNGEE. Trimming stripped 7 bases from V and 2 bases from J, with 13 bases between. The full variable domain, with the rest looked up from reference TRBV9 and TRBJ2-7, is DSGVTQTPKHLITATGQRVTLRCSPRSGDLSVYWYQQSLDQGLQFLIQYYNGEERAKGNILERFSAQQFPDLHSELNLSSLELGDSALYFCASARQNPYEQYFGPGTRLTVT.

This chain connects TRBV9 to TRBJ2-7, with D perhaps matching TRBD2 (5 bases). V lost 0 bases and J 0 bases, leaving 10 bases between the germline ends. This CDR3 comprises 15 residues. Per the germline V gene, CDR1 is SGDLS and CDR2 is YYNGEE. The CDR3 loop reads CASSVASRGSYEQYF. Written as DNA, the CDR3 is TGTGCCAGCAGCGTAGCTTCTCGGGGCTCCTACGAGCAGTACTTC.

This clone was detected once. This chain joins TRBV12-5 and TRBJ2-3, with D tentatively TRBD1 or TRBD2 (6 bases each). Trimming removed 3 bases from V and 9 bases from J, with 16 bases in between. The CDR3 spans 14 residues. CDR1 and CDR2 from the germline V gene are LGHNT and FRNRAP. In nucleotides, the CDR3 is TGTGCTAGTGGTTTAGAGGGGGGCCAGGGGACGCAGTATTTT. Its protein product is CASGLEGGQGTQYF. The complete variable domain, with remaining parts taken from reference TRBV12-5 and TRBJ2-3, reads DARVTQTPRHKVTEMGQEVTMRCQPILGHNTVFWYRQTMMQGLELLAYFRNRAPLDDSGMPKDRFSAEMPDATLATLKIQPSEPRDSAVYFCASGLEGGQGTQYFGPGTRLTVL.

The V call is TRBV11-2, the J call TRBJ2-7; D not certain. The germline V and J ends were trimmed by 4 bases and 3 bases, with 13 bases remaining between them. Germline CDR1 reads SGHAT; CDR2 reads FQNNGV. The CDR3 contains 14 residues. The DNA for the CDR3 is TGTGCCAGCAGCTCCCTCATTGGTGGCTACGAGCAGTACTTC. Its protein product is CASSSLIGGYEQYF.

This chain joins TRBV19 and TRBJ1-1; maybe TRBD1 (5 bases). V was pared by 2 bases and J by 0 bases, with 7 bases between. Germline V gene data show CDR1 as LNHDA and CDR2 as SQIVND (reference sequence). CDR3 length: 14 residues. In nucleotides, the CDR3 is TGTGCCAGTAGTATACAGGGAGTGAACACTGAAGCTTTCTTT. It is translated as CASSIQGVNTEAFF.

The chain recombines TRBV2 with TRBJ1-4; D gene ambiguous. Germline loops: CDR1 SNHLY, CDR2 FYNNEI. The CDR3 is made up of 14 amino acids. Trimming took off 7 bases at V and 0 bases at J, with 9 bases between the two ends. Here the CDR3 DNA reads TGTGCCAGCAAAATCGCAGCAACTAATGAAAAACTGTTTTTT. Protein sequence: CASKIAATNEKLFF.

This chain links TRBV18 with TRBJ2-2; 10 positions match TRBD1. This CDR3 region has 16 residues. V shed 6 bases, J shed 4 bases, and the junction held 8 bases outside the gene matches. Germline CDR1 is KGHSH and CDR2 is LQKENI. In DNA, the CDR3 is TGTGCCAGCTCGAGCCCGGGACAGGGGATCACCGGGGAGCTGTTTTTT. Its protein is CASSSPGQGITGELFF. The entire variable domain, with the rest obtained from reference TRBV18 and TRBJ2-2, is as follows: NAGVMQNPRHLVRRRGQEARLRCSPMKGHSHVYWYRQLPEEGLKFMVYLQKENIIDESGMPKERFSAEFPKEGPSILRIQQVVRGDSAAYFCASSSPGQGITGELFFGEGSRLTVL.

This clone has a single count. The rearrangement joins TRBV6-1 to TRBJ1-5, with a tentative D call TRBD1 (5 bases). Germline CDR1 is MNHNS and CDR2 is SASEGT. The CDR3 contains 13 residues. Trimming left V 9 bases short and J 5 bases short, with 14 bases between. The CDR3 coding sequence is TGTGCCAGTTTACAGGCGTCCCATCAGCCCCAGCATTTT. Translated, it gives CASLQASHQPQHF.

The J gene is TRBJ2-7, the V gene TRBV19, with 7 positions matching TRBD1. V trimming: 3 bases; J trimming: 7 bases; junction bases outside the gene matches: 6. Germline CDR1 is LNHDA and CDR2 is SQIVND (reference sequence). The CDR3 extends over 13 amino acids. The CDR3 region has the DNA TGTGCCAGTAGTATGACAGGGCCGGGTGAGCAGTACTTC. This translates into CASSMTGPGEQYF.

In this sample, this clone turned up once. This rearrangement joins TRBV27 to TRBJ2-3, with a tentative D call TRBD2 (5 bases). Germline lookup yields CDR1 MNHEY and CDR2 SMNVEV (reference sequence). Trimming cost V 3 bases and J 5 bases, with 9 bases left between them. CDR3 length: 13 residues. CDR3 bases: TGTGCCAGCAGTTTCGGGGTTGGAGATACGCAGTATTTT. It specifies CASSFGVGDTQYF.

The chain couples TRBV7-9 to TRBJ2-1; TRBD2 matches 14 bases. The CDR3 has 14 residues. Per the germline V gene, CDR1 is SEHNR and CDR2 is FQNEAQ (reference sequence). The V segment lost 5 bases and the J segment 16 bases; nucleotides outside the gene matches: 10. The CDR3 coding sequence is TGTGCCAGCAGCCGTGGAGGACTAGCGGGAGGTTCCTTCTTC. This gives the protein CASSRGGLAGGSFF. The full variable domain, rest sourced from reference TRBV7-9 and TRBJ2-1, is DTGVSQNPRHKITKRGQNVTFRCDPISEHNRLYWYRQTLGQGPEFLTYFQNEAQLEKSRLLSDRFSAERPKGSFSTLEIQRTEQGDSAMYLCASSRGGLAGGSFFGPGTRLTVL.

CDR3 region: CASSYSGDSGYTF. The CDR3 bases are TGTGCCAGCAGTTACTCCGGAGACTCGGGCTACACCTTC. The chain carries TRBV6-6 and TRBJ1-2; D remains ambiguous. This CDR3 region has 13 residues. Germline CDR1 is MNHNY and CDR2 is SVGAGI (reference sequence). The ends were cut back, 0 bases at V and 8 bases at J, with 10 bases in the middle.

The rearrangement links TRBV6-5 to TRBJ1-4; no firm D call. Germline V lookup: CDR1 MNHEY, CDR2 SVGAGI. Trimming removed 6 bases at V and 0 bases at J, with 11 bases between. This CDR3 has 15 residues. The CDR3 DNA follows: TGTGCCAGCAGCTTCGTTGGGACAACTAATGAAAAACTGTTTTTT. Translation: CASSFVGTTNEKLFF.

J is TRBJ1-2 and V is TRBV28; TRBD1 matches at 8 bases. V was pared by 8 bases and J by 10 bases, with 12 bases of the junction left unmatched. The CDR3 extends over 13 amino acids. Germline CDR1 MDHEN, CDR2 SYDVKM. Here the CDR3 reads CASRVPGQVTYTF. DNA for the CDR3: TGTGCCAGCCGTGTCCCGGGACAGGTAACCTACACCTTC.

The chain recombines TRBV18 with TRBJ2-1, with D perhaps TRBD1 (5 bases). The germline CDR1 and CDR2 sequences are KGHSH and LQKENI. V was clipped by 5 bases and J by 10 bases, with 15 bases between them. CDR3 length: 13 amino acids. The CDR3 DNA sequence: TGTGCCAGCTCAGGGTCAGGGATGAACGAGCAGTTCTTC. Its protein is CASSGSGMNEQFF.

The chain couples TRBV10-3 to TRBJ2-2; 10 nucleotides match TRBD1. Germline assignment: CDR1 ENHRY and CDR2 SYGVKD. The V gene end was trimmed by 4 bases and the J gene end by 0 bases; junction bases not matched to a gene: 5. The CDR3 is 17 residues long. The CDR3 nucleotides read TGTGCCATCAGTGGACAGGGGGCGCAGCCGAACACCGGGGAGCTGTTTTTT. The encoded protein is CAISGQGAQPNTGELFF.

The V gene is TRBV6-1, the J gene TRBJ2-3; unclear D gene. CDR1 and CDR2 (germline): MNHNS, SASEGT. The CDR3 extends over 12 amino acids. V gave up 3 bases and J gave up 2 bases, with 3 bases separating them. The chain's CDR3 is CASSDVTDTQYF. The CDR3 coding sequence is TGTGCCAGCAGTGACGTCACAGATACGCAGTATTTT.

This clone showed up just a few times. The chain joins TRBV5-4 to TRBJ2-5, with D perhaps matching TRBD1 (5 bases). The V end was cut by 0 bases, the J end by 4 bases, with 13 bases between. Germline V lookup: CDR1 SGHNT, CDR2 YYREEE (reference sequence). This CDR3 has 15 residues. The CDR3 DNA sequence: TGTGCCAGCAGCTTGGCAGGGCCCAAGGGAGAGACCCAGTACTTC. Amino acid sequence: CASSLAGPKGETQYF.

This chain uses TRBV18 with TRBJ1-3, with D possibly TRBD1 on 6 matching bases. Trimming stripped 0 bases from V and 7 bases from J, with 16 bases between. Germline CDR1 and CDR2: KGHSH and LQKENI. The CDR3 sequence is 16 residues long. For the CDR3, the DNA is TGTGCCAGCTCACCACCGGGGGCAGGGGAGCCGAACACCATATATTTT. This encodes CASSPPGAGEPNTIYF.

The chain has TRBV6-5 and TRBJ2-7; D uncertain. The V and J ends lost 4 bases and 0 bases respectively, with 10 bases between them. CDR1 MNHEY and CDR2 SVGAGI come from the germline V gene. This CDR3 region has 14 residues. The CDR3 coding sequence is TGTGCCAGCAGTTTTGCCCTACTCTCCTACGAGCAGTACTTC. It codes for CASSFALLSYEQYF.

The chain recombines TRBV29-1 with TRBJ2-1, with a possible D match to TRBD2 (6 bases). V shed 1 base and J shed 8 bases, with 15 bases lying between them. The CDR3 runs 14 residues. CDR1 and CDR2 from the germline V gene are SQVTM and ANQGSEA. This chain's CDR3 is CSVEGPGVGDEQFF. CDR3 nucleotides: TGCAGCGTTGAAGGACCGGGAGTGGGTGATGAGCAGTTCTTC.

The CDR3 is CASRHESGTSDNEQFF. DNA for the CDR3: TGTGCCAGCAGGCATGAATCCGGGACCAGCGACAATGAGCAGTTCTTC. The V and J genes are TRBV4-2 and TRBJ2-1, with D perhaps TRBD1 or TRBD2 (5 bases each). V lost 6 bases, J lost 5 bases, and 20 bases lay in between. The CDR3 totals 16 residues. The germline gives CDR1 LGHNA, CDR2 YNFKEQ.

The CDR3 sequence is CSVEEGQGGSYNEQFF. In DNA, the CDR3 is TGCAGCGTTGAAGAAGGGCAGGGGGGCTCCTACAATGAGCAGTTCTTC. The V call is TRBV29-1, the J call TRBJ2-1; a possible D gene is TRBD1 (7 bases). Trimming shortened V by 0 bases and J by 0 bases, and 12 bases separated the two germline ends. Germline values: CDR1 SQVTM, CDR2 ANQGSEA. This CDR3 has 16 residues.

V usage is TRBV2 and J usage is TRBJ2-7; D possibly corresponds to TRBD2 (5 bases). This CDR3 has 13 amino acids. Germline V gene data show CDR1 as SNHLY and CDR2 as FYNNEI. Trimming left V 3 bases short and J 3 bases short, with 9 bases between. The CDR3 bases are TGTGCCAGCAGTGACAGCGGACTCTACGAGCAGTACTTC. This translates into CASSDSGLYEQYF.